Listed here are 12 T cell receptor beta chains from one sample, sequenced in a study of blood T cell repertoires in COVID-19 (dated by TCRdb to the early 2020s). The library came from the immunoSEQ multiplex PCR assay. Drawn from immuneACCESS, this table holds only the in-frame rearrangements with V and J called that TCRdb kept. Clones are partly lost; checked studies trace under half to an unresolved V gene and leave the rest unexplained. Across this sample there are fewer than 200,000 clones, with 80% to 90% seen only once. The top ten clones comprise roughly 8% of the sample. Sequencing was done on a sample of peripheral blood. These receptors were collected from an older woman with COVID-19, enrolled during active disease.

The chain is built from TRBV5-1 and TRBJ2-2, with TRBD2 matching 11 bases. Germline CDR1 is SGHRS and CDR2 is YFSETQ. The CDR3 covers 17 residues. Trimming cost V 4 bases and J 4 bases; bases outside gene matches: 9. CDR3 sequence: CASSPRVAGGRTGELFF. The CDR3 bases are TGCGCCAGCAGCCCCAGGGTAGCGGGAGGGCGCACCGGGGAGCTGTTTTTT.

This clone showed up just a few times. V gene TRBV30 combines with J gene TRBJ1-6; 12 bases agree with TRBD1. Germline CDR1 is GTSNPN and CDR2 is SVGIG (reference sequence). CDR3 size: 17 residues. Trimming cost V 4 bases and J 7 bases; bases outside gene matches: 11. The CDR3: CAWTWGTGGQGNSPLHF. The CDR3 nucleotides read TGTGCCTGGACTTGGGGGACAGGGGGCCAGGGGAATTCACCCCTCCACTTT. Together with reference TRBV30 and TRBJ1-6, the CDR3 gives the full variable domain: SQTIHQWPATLVQPVGSPLSLECTVEGTSNPNLYWYRQAAGRGLQLLFYSVGIGQISSEVPQNLSASRPQDRQFILSSKKLLLSDSGFYLCAWTWGTGGQGNSPLHFGNGTRLTVT.

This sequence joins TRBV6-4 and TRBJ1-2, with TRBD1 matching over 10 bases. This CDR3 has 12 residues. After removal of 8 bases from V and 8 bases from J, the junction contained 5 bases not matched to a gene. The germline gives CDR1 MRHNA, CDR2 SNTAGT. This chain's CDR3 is CASGDRGLGYTF. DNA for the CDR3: TGTGCCAGCGGCGACAGGGGGCTCGGCTACACCTTC.

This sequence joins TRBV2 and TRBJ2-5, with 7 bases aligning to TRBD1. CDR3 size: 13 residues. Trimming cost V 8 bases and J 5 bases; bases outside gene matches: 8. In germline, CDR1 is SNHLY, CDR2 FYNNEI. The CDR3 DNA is TGTGCCAGCCCTGATGAAGGGGGCGAGACCCAGTACTTC. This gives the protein CASPDEGGETQYF.

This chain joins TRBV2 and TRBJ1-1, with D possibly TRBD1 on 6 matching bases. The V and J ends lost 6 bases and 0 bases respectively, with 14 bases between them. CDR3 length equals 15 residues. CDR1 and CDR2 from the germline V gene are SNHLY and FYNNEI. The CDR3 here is CASREQGLMNTEAFF. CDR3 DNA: TGTGCCAGCAGGGAACAGGGCCTCATGAACACTGAAGCTTTCTTT.

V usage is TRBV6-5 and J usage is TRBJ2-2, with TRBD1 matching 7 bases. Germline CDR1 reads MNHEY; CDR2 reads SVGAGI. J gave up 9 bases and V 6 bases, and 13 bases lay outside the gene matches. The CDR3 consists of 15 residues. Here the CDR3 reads CASRFGQELTRELFF. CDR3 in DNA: TGTGCCAGCAGATTTGGACAGGAGTTGACCCGGGAGCTGTTTTTT.

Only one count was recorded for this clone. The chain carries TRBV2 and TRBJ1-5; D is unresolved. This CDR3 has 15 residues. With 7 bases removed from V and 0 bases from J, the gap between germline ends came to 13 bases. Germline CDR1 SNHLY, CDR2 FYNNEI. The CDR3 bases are TGTGCCAGCAACGAAGTCGGGTATAGCAATCAGCCCCAGCATTTT. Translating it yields CASNEVGYSNQPQHF.

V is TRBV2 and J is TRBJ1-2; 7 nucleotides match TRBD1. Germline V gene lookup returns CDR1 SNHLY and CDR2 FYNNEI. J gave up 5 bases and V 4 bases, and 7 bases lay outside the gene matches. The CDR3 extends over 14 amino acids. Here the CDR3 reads CASSVLTGEYGYTF. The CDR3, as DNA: TGTGCCAGCAGTGTTTTAACAGGGGAATATGGCTACACCTTC.

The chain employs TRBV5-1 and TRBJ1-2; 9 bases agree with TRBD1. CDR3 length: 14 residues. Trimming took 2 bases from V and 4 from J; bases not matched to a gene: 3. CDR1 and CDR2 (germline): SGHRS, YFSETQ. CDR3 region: CASSFRQGVYGYTF. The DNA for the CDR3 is TGCGCCAGCAGCTTCCGACAGGGGGTCTATGGCTACACCTTC. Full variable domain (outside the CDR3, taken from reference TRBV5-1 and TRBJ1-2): KAGVTQTPRYLIKTRGQQVTLSCSPISGHRSVSWYQQTPGQGLQFLFEYFSETQRNKGNFPGRFSGRQFSNSRSEMNVSTLELGDSALYLCASSFRQGVYGYTFGSGTRLTVV.

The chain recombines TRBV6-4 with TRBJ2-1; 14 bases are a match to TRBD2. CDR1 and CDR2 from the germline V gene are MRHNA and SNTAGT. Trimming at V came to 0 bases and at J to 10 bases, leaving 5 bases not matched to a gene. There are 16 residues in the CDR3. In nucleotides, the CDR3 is TGTGCCAGCAGTGACTCAGGGACTAGCGGGAGCCGGGAGCAGTTCTTC. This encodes CASSDSGTSGSREQFF.

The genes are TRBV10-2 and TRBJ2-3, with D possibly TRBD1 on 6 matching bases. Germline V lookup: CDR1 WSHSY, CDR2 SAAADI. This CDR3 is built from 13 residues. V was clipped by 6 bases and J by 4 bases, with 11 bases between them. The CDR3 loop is CASRTGSADTQYF. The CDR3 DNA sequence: TGCGCCAGCAGAACAGGGTCCGCAGATACGCAGTATTTT.

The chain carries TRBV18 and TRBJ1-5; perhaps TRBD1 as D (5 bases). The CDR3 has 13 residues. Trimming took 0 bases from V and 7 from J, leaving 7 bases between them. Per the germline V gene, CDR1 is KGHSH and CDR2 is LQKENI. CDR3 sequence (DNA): TGTGCCAGCTCACCACCCGGGGGGCAGCCCCAGCATTTT. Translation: CASSPPGGQPQHF. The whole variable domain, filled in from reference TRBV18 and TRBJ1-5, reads NAGVMQNPRHLVRRRGQEARLRCSPMKGHSHVYWYRQLPEEGLKFMVYLQKENIIDESGMPKERFSAEFPKEGPSILRIQQVVRGDSAAYFCASSPPGGQPQHFGDGTRLSIL.